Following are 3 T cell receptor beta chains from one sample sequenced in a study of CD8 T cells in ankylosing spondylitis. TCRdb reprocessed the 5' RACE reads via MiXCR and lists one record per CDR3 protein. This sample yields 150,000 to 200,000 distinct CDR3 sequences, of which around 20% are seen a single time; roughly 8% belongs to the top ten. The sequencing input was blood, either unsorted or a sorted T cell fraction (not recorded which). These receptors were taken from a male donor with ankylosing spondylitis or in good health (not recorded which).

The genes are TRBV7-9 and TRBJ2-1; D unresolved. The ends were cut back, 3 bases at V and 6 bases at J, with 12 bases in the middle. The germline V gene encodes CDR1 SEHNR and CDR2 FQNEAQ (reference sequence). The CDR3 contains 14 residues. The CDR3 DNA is TGTGCCAGCAGCTTCGACTCCGCAGCCAATGAGCAGTTCTTC. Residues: CASSFDSAANEQFF.

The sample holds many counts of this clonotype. CDR3 in DNA: TGCAGTGGAACGCACCGCTCGGGAGTGAACACCGGGGAGCTGTTTTTT. This encodes CSGTHRSGVNTGELFF. The chain combines TRBV20-1 with TRBJ2-2; the D gene is possibly TRBD2 (6 bases). The CDR3 loop spans 16 amino acids. From germline, CDR1 is DFQATT and CDR2 SNEGSKA (reference sequence). The V gene lost 7 bases and the J gene lost 1 base, with 19 bases spanning the gap.

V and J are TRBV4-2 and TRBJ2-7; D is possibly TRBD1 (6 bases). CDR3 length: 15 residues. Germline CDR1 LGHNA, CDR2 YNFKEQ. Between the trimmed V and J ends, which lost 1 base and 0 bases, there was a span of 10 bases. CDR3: CASSQGTAGSYEQYF. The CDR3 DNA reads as TGTGCCAGCAGCCAAGGGACAGCTGGCTCCTACGAGCAGTACTTC.